The rows below give T cell receptor beta chains drawn from one sample of a study of blood T cell repertoires in COVID-19. Sequencing was performed with immunoSEQ multiplex PCR; in TCRdb, only in-frame clones are kept and a portion is missing. The table has some 80,000 clones, 88% seen once; the top ten hold roughly a fifth. Source material: peripheral blood. Every receptor here comes from a human donor in a cohort sampled during active COVID-19. The CDR3 runs from the conserved cysteine through the conserved F or W. A D gene is named only where the DNA matches it firmly. Some rows mark clone size as missing; the rest say once, few, many or name a class of expanded clone.

CASSSQVLGNQPQHF | TGTGCCAGCAGCTCACAGGTCCTAGGCAATCAGCCCCAGCATTTT | . | TRBJ1-5 | TRBV7-2 | .
CASSLVFSGFTEAFF | TGTGCCAGCAGCTTAGTCTTCTCGGGGTTCACTGAAGCTTTCTTT | . | TRBJ1-1 | TRBV7-2 | .
CATSRGTVNSPLHF | TGTGCCACCAGCAGGGGGACAGTTAACTCACCCCTCCACTTT | TRBD1 | TRBJ1-6 | TRBV15 | .
CASSLRGGQPQHF | TGCGCCAGCAGCCTAAGGGGAGGGCAGCCCCAGCATTTT | . | TRBJ1-5 | TRBV4-1 | .
CASSLTRPLAEYYEQYF | TGTGCCAGCTCACTCACAAGGCCACTAGCGGAGTATTACGAGCAGTACTTC | TRBD2 | TRBJ2-7 | TRBV18 | few
CASSQGLAIYEQYF | TGTGCCAGCAGCCAGGGACTAGCGATCTACGAGCAGTACTTC | TRBD2 | TRBJ2-7 | TRBV3-1/TRBV3-2 | few
CASSLYRGQPQHF | TGTGCCAGCAGCCTGTACAGGGGGCAGCCCCAGCATTTT | TRBD1 | TRBJ1-5 | TRBV7-2 | .
CASSPDTGDEQYF | TGTGCCAGCAGCCCCGATACAGGGGACGAGCAGTACTTC | TRBD1 | TRBJ2-7 | TRBV7-9 | .
CASSNTDRTVGLFF | TGTGCCAGTAGTAACACGGACAGGACGGTAGGCCTGTTTTTT | TRBD1 | TRBJ1-4 | TRBV19 | .
CASSQGQGARGYTF | TGTGCCAGCAGTCAGGGACAGGGGGCGCGAGGCTACACCTTC | TRBD1 | TRBJ1-2 | TRBV6-5 | .
CASSRGGRIYGYTF | TGTGCCAGCAGTAGGGGGGGGCGCATCTATGGCTACACCTTC | . | TRBJ1-2 | TRBV28 | .
CASSSTPGQGVYGYTF | TGTGCCAGCTCATCAACGCCGGGACAGGGAGTCTATGGCTACACCTTC | TRBD1 | TRBJ1-2 | TRBV18 | .
CASSQDPNRADNSPLHF | TGCGCCAGCAGCCAAGATCCGAACAGGGCGGATAATTCACCCCTCCACTTT | . | TRBJ1-6 | TRBV4-1 | .
CASQSGGFGSPLHF | TGTGCCAGTCAAAGCGGGGGCTTCGGTTCACCCCTCCACTTT | . | TRBJ1-6 | TRBV6-5 | .
CASTRNPGGRYTDTQYF | TGTGCCAGCACTCGTAACCCCGGGGGACGGTACACAGATACGCAGTATTTT | . | TRBJ2-3 | TRBV2 | .
CASSGNRVRDTEAFF | TGTGCCAGCTCTGGGAACAGGGTGAGGGACACTGAAGCTTTCTTT | . | TRBJ1-1 | TRBV5-4 | .
CASSPQGPAGYTF | TGCGCCAGCAGCCCGCAGGGGCCGGCTGGCTACACCTTC | . | TRBJ1-2 | TRBV5-1 | .
CASTRYGGAGNEQYF | TGTGCCAGCACCCGCTATGGGGGGGCCGGGAACGAGCAGTACTTC | . | TRBJ2-7 | TRBV5-8 | .
CASSLSIKGDPYGYTF | TGTGCCAGCAGTTTATCGATTAAGGGGGACCCCTATGGCTACACCTTC | . | TRBJ1-2 | TRBV27 | .
CASSHGELFF | TGTGCCAGCAGTCACGGGGAGCTGTTTTTT | . | TRBJ2-2 | TRBV6-5 | .
CASSLRGVNEQFF | TGTGCCAGCAGCTTGCGGGGGGTAAATGAGCAGTTCTTC | TRBD2 | TRBJ2-1 | TRBV7-2 | .
CSVEETRGETQYF | TGCAGCGTTGAAGAGACCAGGGGAGAGACCCAGTACTTC | . | TRBJ2-5 | TRBV29-1 | .
CASKGDTVNYGYTF | TGTGCCAGCAAGGGGGACACAGTTAACTATGGCTACACCTTC | . | TRBJ1-2 | TRBV2 | .
CASALERGGRDEQFF | TGCGCCAGCGCGCTGGAGCGGGGGGGCCGGGATGAGCAGTTCTTC | TRBD2 | TRBJ2-1 | TRBV10-1 | .
CASSQGLAGETQYF | TGCGCCAGCAGCCAGGGACTAGCTGGAGAGACCCAGTACTTC | TRBD2 | TRBJ2-5 | TRBV5-1 | .
CASSPGGRVRLSSGANVLTF | TGTGCCAGCAGCCCAGGCGGCAGGGTAAGGCTCAGCTCTGGGGCCAACGTCCTGACTTTC | . | TRBJ2-6 | TRBV9 | .
CASSLALTGSWAAFF | TGTGCCAGCAGCTTAGCCCTGACAGGCTCTTGGGCGGCTTTCTTT | . | TRBJ1-1 | TRBV7-9 | .
CASSQDGTSGRASTDTQYF | TGTGCCAGCAGCCAAGATGGGACTAGCGGGAGGGCCTCAACAGATACGCAGTATTTT | TRBD2 | TRBJ2-3 | TRBV3-1/TRBV3-2 | .
CASSYGGTDTQYF | TGCGCCAGCAGCTATGGAGGCACAGATACGCAGTATTTT | . | TRBJ2-3 | TRBV5-1 | .
CSVFLPGQQETQYF | TGCAGCGTTTTCCTCCCGGGACAGCAAGAGACCCAGTACTTC | TRBD1 | TRBJ2-5 | TRBV29-1 | .
CASSLAGSGELFF | TGTGCCAGCAGCTTAGCCGGTAGCGGGGAGCTGTTTTTT | . | TRBJ2-2 | TRBV7-9 | .
CASSLGQGVLDEQYF | TGTGCCAGCAGCTTAGGACAGGGGGTCCTAGACGAGCAGTACTTC | TRBD1 | TRBJ2-7 | TRBV7-8 | .
CASPAGQGVVGETQYF | TGTGCCAGTCCCGCGGGACAGGGGGTTGTTGGAGAGACCCAGTACTTC | TRBD1 | TRBJ2-5 | TRBV7-3 | .
CASSPPGTGELFF | TGTGCCAGCAGCCCTCCGGGGACCGGGGAGCTGTTTTTT | . | TRBJ2-2 | TRBV3-1/TRBV3-2 | .
CASSTPAGGFDYGYTF | TGTGCCAGCAGCACACCAGCGGGGGGCTTTGACTATGGCTACACCTTC | . | TRBJ1-2 | TRBV3-1/TRBV3-2 | .
CASSVGAGGPGYEQYF | TGTGCCAGCAGCGTAGGCGCGGGAGGGCCGGGATACGAGCAGTACTTC | TRBD2 | TRBJ2-7 | TRBV9 | .
CASSIVAGSVGEQFF | TGTGCCAGCAGTATTGTTGCGGGGTCCGTGGGTGAGCAGTTCTTC | . | TRBJ2-1 | TRBV6-5 | .
CASSPIQGGNQPQHF | TGTGCCAGCAGTCCCATTCAGGGGGGCAATCAGCCCCAGCATTTT | TRBD1 | TRBJ1-5 | TRBV28 | few
CASSSTGGAVTGELFF | TGTGCCAGCAGCAGCACAGGGGGCGCAGTTACCGGGGAGCTGTTTTTT | TRBD1 | TRBJ2-2 | TRBV7-3 | .
CASSGLQGAGETQYF | TGTGCCAGCAGTGGCTTACAGGGGGCGGGGGAGACCCAGTACTTC | TRBD1 | TRBJ2-5 | TRBV25-1 | .
CASSLAMTGTYEQYF | TGTGCCAGCAGCTTAGCGATGACAGGAACCTACGAGCAGTACTTC | . | TRBJ2-7 | TRBV7-9 | .
CATSRSGLMRHVDRNYGYTF | TGTGCCACCAGCAGATCGGGATTGATGCGACATGTGGACAGAAACTATGGCTACACCTTC | . | TRBJ1-2 | TRBV15 | .
CASSPGNSPTSYGYTF | TGTGCCAGCTCACCAGGTAACAGCCCTACTTCCTATGGCTACACCTTC | . | TRBJ1-2 | TRBV18 | .
CASSLRRGPNTGELFF | TGTGCCAGCAGCTTACGGAGGGGGCCGAACACCGGGGAGCTGTTTTTT | . | TRBJ2-2 | TRBV7-2 | medium-sized
CASSSDWDRAYEQYF | TGCGCCAGCAGCTCAGATTGGGACAGAGCTTACGAGCAGTACTTC | TRBD1 | TRBJ2-7 | TRBV5-1 | once
CASSEPLASQYF | TGTGCCAGCAGTGAACCCCTAGCTTCGCAGTATTTT | . | TRBJ2-3 | TRBV2 | .
CATSRGGGQASYEQYF | TGTGCCACCAGCAGAGGTGGCGGACAGGCATCCTACGAGCAGTACTTC | TRBD1 | TRBJ2-7 | TRBV15 | .
CASSPDRVQETQYF | TGTGCCAGCTCACCGGACAGGGTCCAAGAGACCCAGTACTTC | TRBD1 | TRBJ2-5 | TRBV18 | .
CASSAGTARRGTEAFF | TGCGCCAGCAGCGCAGGGACAGCCAGGCGTGGCACTGAAGCTTTCTTT | TRBD1 | TRBJ1-1 | TRBV5-1 | .
CASSYSKASGFYEQYF | TGTGCCAGCAGTTACTCGAAGGCTAGCGGGTTCTACGAGCAGTACTTC | TRBD2 | TRBJ2-7 | TRBV6-5 | .
CASSESSGFLGQPDDGYGYTF | TGCGCCAGCAGTGAGTCGAGCGGGTTTCTAGGGCAACCCGATGACGGCTATGGCTACACCTTC | . | TRBJ1-2 | TRBV10-1 | .
CASSSERTSGSSYEQYF | TGTGCCAGCAGTTCGGAACGGACTAGCGGGTCTTCCTACGAGCAGTACTTC | TRBD2 | TRBJ2-7 | TRBV28 | .